This TCR beta chain originates from a study of blood T cell repertoires in COVID-19. Study-level background: In each case, the material was cDNA or gDNA derived from T cells, B-cell-depleted T cells, or PBMCs.

The CDR3 covers 15 residues. CDR1 SGHDT and CDR2 YYEEEE come from the germline V gene. The V gene lost 2 bases and the J gene lost 0 bases, with 12 bases spanning the gap. Per the original methods: Cell counts per sample came from amplifying reference gene primers. Using immunoSEQ multiplex PCR, the repertoire was profiled, and TCRdb retains in-frame clones only, with some absent. The DNA was the basis for D and trimming; V, J and clone size are from that table. The sample includes roughly 130,000 clones, 84% of them seen just once. The sample taken for sequencing was peripheral blood. The TCR originated in a man aged 25-45 years with COVID-19, enrolled during active disease. This chain links TRBV5-6 with TRBJ2-7, with a weak D call TRBD2 (5 bases). In DNA form, the CDR3 reads TGTGCCAGCAGCTTCGACGGACGGGGCTCCTACGAGCAGTACTTC. Translating it yields CASSFDGRGSYEQYF.